This TCR beta chain was sequenced during a study of T-cell memory formation after mild COVID-19. Regarding the study as a whole: Later expanders leaned toward CD4+, whereas clones contracting from day 15 to 85 were balanced CD4/CD8.

The germline V gene has CDR1 MNHEY and CDR2 SVGAGI. The length of the CDR3 is 14 residues. The V end was cut by 9 bases, the J end by 3 bases, with 17 bases between. This clonotype has just a few counts. Its target is unknown. TCRdb reanalysed the 5' RACE reads using MiXCR and keeps one entry per CDR3 protein. The table lists 300,000 to 350,000 distinct CDR3 sequences, around 19% of them singletons. This rearrangement joins TRBV6-5 to TRBJ1-2, with a weak D call TRBD1 (5 bases). This clonotype was obtained from a man younger than 35 who had mild COVID-19 (a few samples of this study predate the infection). Cell type and time point are not known. The sequenced sample was PBMCs or a T cell subset sorted from them (not recorded which). The CDR3 here is CASSAGVGDYGYTF. The CDR3 nucleotides read TGTGCCAGTAGCGCGGGGGTTGGTGACTATGGCTACACCTTC.